The 13 T cell receptor beta chains presented below share a single source sample, sequenced in a study of shared clonotypes between healthy human individuals. In the naive CD8 group, cells lacked CD45RO and were positively selected for CCR7, so terminally differentiated effector memory CD45RA+ cells were left out. Only in-frame clones appear in the TCRdb table, and some are missing; sequencing was by immunoSEQ multiplex PCR. Among hundreds of thousands of clones, roughly 92% were seen once, and the ten largest hold 20% to 30%. Sequenced: naive CD8+ T cells sorted from blood. The receptors shown here come from a man aged 30 to 39 in good health.

On this clone itself: The same CDR3 can be traced to other DNA sequences in this sample. This CDR3 is CASSPRDGAYEQYF. As DNA, the CDR3 is TGTGCCAGCAGCCCCCGGGACGGGGCCTACGAGCAGTACTTC. V is TRBV7-9 and J is TRBJ2-7; either TRBD1 or TRBD2 may fit D (5 bases each). The CDR3 length is 14 residues. V was shortened by 5 bases and J by 2 bases, with 13 bases between the two germline ends. Germline loops: CDR1 SEHNR, CDR2 FQNEAQ (reference sequence).

The chain carries TRBV11-2 and TRBJ1-1; D might be TRBD1 (5 bases). The CDR3 spans 16 residues. The V end was cut by 5 bases, the J end by 5 bases, with 21 bases between. Germline V gene lookup returns CDR1 SGHAT and CDR2 FQNNGV. Written as DNA, the CDR3 is TGTGCCAGCAGCGATACAGGTTCTCGGGGGGAAACTGAAGCTTTCTTT. Protein sequence: CASSDTGSRGETEAFF.

J is TRBJ2-5 and V is TRBV27; possible D gene TRBD2, 7 bases. The CDR3 is made up of 15 amino acids. CDR1 and CDR2 from the germline V gene are MNHEY and SMNVEV (reference sequence). Trimming left V 1 base short and J 4 bases short, with 13 bases between. The CDR3 region has the DNA TGTGCCAGCAGTTTATATGAGGGGGAGGGAGAGACCCAGTACTTC. Amino acids: CASSLYEGEGETQYF.

The chain combines TRBV7-6 with TRBJ1-4, with TRBD1 identical over 11 bases. V was pared by 3 bases and J by 8 bases, with 2 bases of the junction left unmatched. Germline-derived CDR1 and CDR2 are SGHVS and FNYEAQ. The CDR3 has 14 amino acids. Written as DNA, the CDR3 is TGTGCCAGCAGCTTGGGACAGGGGGACGAAAAACTGTTTTTT. Protein product: CASSLGQGDEKLFF.

The rearrangement joins TRBV25-1 to TRBJ2-7; the match to TRBD2 covers 8 bases. This CDR3 has 14 amino acids. The ends lost 5 bases at V and 1 base at J; junction bases unmatched: 4. The germline V gene encodes CDR1 MGHDK and CDR2 SYGVNS. The CDR3 DNA reads as TGTGCCAGCAGTTCGGGAGGGGGGTCCTACGAGCAGTACTTC. It encodes CASSSGGGSYEQYF.

V gene TRBV10-3 combines with J gene TRBJ2-1, with TRBD2 as a possible D gene (6 bases). Germline V CDR1 and CDR2: ENHRY, SYGVKD. The CDR3 contains 17 residues. Trimming cost V 2 bases and J 0 bases, with 14 bases left between them. This chain's CDR3 is CAISEPGGTLSYNEQFF. In DNA form, the CDR3 reads TGTGCCATCAGTGAGCCGGGCGGGACCCTCTCCTACAATGAGCAGTTCTTC.

For this clone: Distinct nucleotide sequences in the sample also encode this CDR3. This rearrangement joins TRBV7-9 to TRBJ2-7, with D possibly called TRBD1 or TRBD2 (5 bases each). Germline CDR1 SEHNR, CDR2 FQNEAQ (reference sequence). The V and J ends lost 4 bases and 7 bases respectively, with 11 bases between them. This CDR3 is built from 12 residues. In DNA form, the CDR3 reads TGTGCCAGCAGCTCTGGGGGTGGGGAGCAGTACTTC. This sequence encodes CASSSGGGEQYF. Using reference TRBV7-9 and TRBJ2-7 for the parts outside the CDR3, the full variable domain is DTGVSQNPRHKITKRGQNVTFRCDPISEHNRLYWYRQTLGQGPEFLTYFQNEAQLEKSRLLSDRFSAERPKGSFSTLEIQRTEQGDSAMYLCASSSGGGEQYFGPGTRLTVT.

This clone was seen once. The J gene is TRBJ1-2, the V gene TRBV7-9; D is uncertain. This CDR3 region has 14 residues. Germline V lookup: CDR1 SEHNR, CDR2 FQNEAQ (reference sequence). Trimming took 1 base from V and 4 from J, leaving 10 bases between them. CDR3 sequence (DNA): TGTGCCAGCAGCTTAGTCGAATCGGGCTATGGCTACACCTTC. As protein: CASSLVESGYGYTF.

V usage is TRBV4-2 and J usage is TRBJ2-7, with 7 bases matching TRBD1. This CDR3 is 16 amino acids long. In germline, CDR1 is LGHNA, CDR2 YNFKEQ. Trimming removed 2 bases from V and 1 base from J; junction bases left unmatched: 8. The CDR3 sequence: CASSQKQGILSYEQYF. CDR3 nucleotide sequence: TGTGCCAGCAGCCAAAAACAGGGGATTCTATCCTACGAGCAGTACTTC.

The rearrangement joins TRBV29-1 to TRBJ1-4, with 7 bases that match TRBD1. The CDR3 sequence is 13 residues long. The junction had 6 bases not matched to a gene; V was cut back by 4 bases and J by 7 bases. CDR1 and CDR2 from the germline V gene are SQVTM and ANQGSEA. The CDR3: CSVGQGDAEKLFF. The CDR3 DNA sequence: TGCAGCGTTGGACAGGGAGACGCTGAAAAACTGTTTTTT.

The chain combines TRBV10-2 with TRBJ1-2; D is perhaps TRBD1 (6 bases). V lost 3 bases and J 8 bases, leaving 16 bases between the germline ends. The CDR3 is 14 amino acids. The germline CDR1 and CDR2 sequences are WSHSY and SAAADI. CDR3 residues: CASSDAPGAEGYTF. CDR3 nucleotides: TGCGCCAGCAGTGACGCACCAGGGGCGGAGGGCTACACCTTC.

The chain carries TRBV5-4 and TRBJ1-2; 12 bases agree with TRBD1. The CDR3 extends over 15 amino acids. The ends lost 3 bases at V and 6 bases at J; junction bases unmatched: 6. CDR1 is SGHNT and CDR2 is YYREEE in the germline V gene (reference sequence). In DNA form, the CDR3 reads TGTGCCAGCAGCTGGCGGGGACAGGGGGCTGATGGCTACACCTTC. Protein: CASSWRGQGADGYTF.

This rearrangement joins TRBV2 to TRBJ2-5, with TRBD2 as a possible D gene (7 bases). This CDR3 has 15 amino acids. CDR1 and CDR2 (germline): SNHLY, FYNNEI. The V gene lost 6 bases and the J gene lost 5 bases, with 19 bases spanning the gap. CDR3 nucleotide sequence: TGTGCCAGCAGCCCAGGGGAGGTAGCGGGTGAGACCCAGTACTTC. It encodes CASSPGEVAGETQYF.